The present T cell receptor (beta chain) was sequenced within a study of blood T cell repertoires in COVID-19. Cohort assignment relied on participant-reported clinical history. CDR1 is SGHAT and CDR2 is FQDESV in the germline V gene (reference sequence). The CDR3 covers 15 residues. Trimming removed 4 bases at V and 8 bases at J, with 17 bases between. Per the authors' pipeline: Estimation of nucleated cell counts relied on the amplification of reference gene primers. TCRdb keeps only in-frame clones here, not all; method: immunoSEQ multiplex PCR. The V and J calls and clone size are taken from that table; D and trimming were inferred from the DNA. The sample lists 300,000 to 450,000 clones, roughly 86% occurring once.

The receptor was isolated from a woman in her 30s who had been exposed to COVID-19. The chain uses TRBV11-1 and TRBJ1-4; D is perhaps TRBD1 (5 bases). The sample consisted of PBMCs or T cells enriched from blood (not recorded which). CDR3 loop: CASSSTPDIREKLFF. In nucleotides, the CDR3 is TGTGCCAGCAGCTCAACTCCGGACATCAGGGAAAAACTGTTTTTT.